The next 29 T cell receptor beta chains were all read from a single sample in a study of blood T cell repertoires in COVID-19. The table came from immunoSEQ multiplex PCR; TCRdb's copy has only in-frame clones and leaves some out. The sample lists approximately 220,000 clones, around 84% occurring once. Sample: peripheral blood. The receptors stem from a man in his 60s with acute or convalescent COVID-19.

This clone was found once. This sequence joins TRBV30 and TRBJ1-2, with 8 bases identical to TRBD1. V shed 2 bases, J shed 7 bases, and the junction held 9 bases outside the gene matches. This CDR3 is 14 amino acids long. The germline gives CDR1 GTSNPN, CDR2 SVGIG (reference sequence). The CDR3 sequence: CAWSSGQGRGGYTF. CDR3 DNA: TGTGCCTGGAGTTCCGGACAGGGCCGCGGTGGCTACACCTTC.

This sequence joins TRBV7-6 and TRBJ2-5; 10 nucleotides agree with TRBD2. CDR3 length equals 17 residues. Germline assignment: CDR1 SGHVS and CDR2 FNYEAQ. The V and J ends lost 1 base and 2 bases, in that order; junction bases with no gene match: 7. CDR3 amino acids: CASSLGRAGGPQETQYF. DNA for the CDR3: TGTGCCAGCAGCTTAGGGAGAGCGGGGGGGCCGCAAGAGACCCAGTACTTC.

The chain uses TRBV5-1 and TRBJ2-7, with D possibly TRBD2 on 6 matching bases. CDR3 length: 16 amino acids. Trimming shortened V by 1 base and J by 7 bases, and 21 bases separated the two germline ends. From germline, CDR1 is SGHRS and CDR2 YFSETQ. The CDR3 is CASSLWGDSLYEEQYF. The CDR3, as DNA: TGCGCCAGCAGCTTGTGGGGGGACTCCCTGTACGAAGAGCAGTACTTC.

This chain connects TRBV11-2 to TRBJ2-5, with TRBD1 as a possible D gene (5 bases). This CDR3 spans 18 amino acids. The germline V and J ends were trimmed by 0 bases and 1 base, with 18 bases remaining between them. CDR1 is SGHAT and CDR2 is FQNNGV in the germline V gene. The CDR3 spells CASSLDLFFRTGQETQYF. The DNA for the CDR3 is TGTGCCAGCAGCTTAGATCTGTTTTTTCGTACAGGCCAAGAGACCCAGTACTTC.

This clone appeared once. V gene TRBV6-5 combines with J gene TRBJ2-7, with 7 bases aligning to TRBD1. The germline CDR1 and CDR2 sequences are MNHEY and SVGAGI. J lost 0 bases, V lost 7 bases, and 3 bases had no gene match. The CDR3 totals 13 residues. The CDR3, as DNA: TGTGCCAGCAACAGGGGTCACTCCTACGAGCAGTACTTC. Translated: CASNRGHSYEQYF.

The chain joins TRBV15 to TRBJ2-2; D is undetermined. The CDR3 has 16 amino acids. The germline V gene encodes CDR1 LNHNV and CDR2 YYDKDF (reference sequence). The V end lost 0 bases, the J end lost 2 bases, and 10 bases lay between the germline ends. The CDR3 nucleotides read TGTGCCACCAGCAGAGATTTGGCCAGTAACACCGGGGAGCTGTTTTTT. This gives the protein CATSRDLASNTGELFF.

The rearrangement joins TRBV5-1 to TRBJ2-7, with 7 bases lining up with TRBD1. V was pared by 0 bases and J by 2 bases, with 5 bases of the junction left unmatched. The CDR3 contains 15 residues. Per the germline V gene, CDR1 is SGHRS and CDR2 is YFSETQ. The CDR3, as DNA: TGCGCCAGCAGCTTGGGACAGGGTGGACCCTACGAGCAGTACTTC. It codes for CASSLGQGGPYEQYF.

The chain joins TRBV9 to TRBJ1-3; D gene ambiguous. Germline CDR1 reads SGDLS; CDR2 reads YYNGEE. V shed 0 bases and J shed 1 base, with 2 bases lying between them. The CDR3 spans 13 residues. CDR3 sequence: CASSVASGNTIYF. For the CDR3, the DNA is TGTGCCAGCAGCGTAGCTTCTGGAAACACCATATATTTT. Supplemented by reference TRBV9 and TRBJ1-3, the full variable domain reads DSGVTQTPKHLITATGQRVTLRCSPRSGDLSVYWYQQSLDQGLQFLIQYYNGEERAKGNILERFSAQQFPDLHSELNLSSLELGDSALYFCASSVASGNTIYFGEGSWLTVV.

This chain connects TRBV5-3 to TRBJ2-3; 7 bases are shared with TRBD1. TRBV5-3 is filed as an ORF, its function uncertain. This CDR3 comprises 17 residues. J was trimmed by 3 bases and V by 0 bases; bases with no gene match: 10. CDR3 loop: CARSLEVADRITDTQYF. CDR3 sequence (DNA): TGTGCCAGAAGCTTGGAGGTTGCGGACAGGATAACAGATACGCAGTATTTT.

The chain carries TRBV5-1 and TRBJ1-2, with D perhaps TRBD1 (5 bases). The CDR3 spans 17 residues. Germline assignment: CDR1 SGHRS and CDR2 YFSETQ. V gave up 4 bases and J gave up 2 bases, with 21 bases separating them. CDR3 coding DNA: TGCGCCAGCAGCCCGGCGGTCACAGGACGAGCAAACTATGGCTACACCTTC. Translated, it gives CASSPAVTGRANYGYTF.

This clone was recorded only once. The genes are TRBV5-1 and TRBJ1-1, with TRBD1 matching over 7 bases. The trim removed 4 bases at V and 4 bases at J, leaving 7 bases unmatched. Per germline, CDR1 SGHRS and CDR2 YFSETQ. There are 14 residues in the CDR3. The CDR3 sequence: CASSPEGASTEAFF. Here the CDR3 DNA reads TGCGCCAGCAGCCCCGAGGGGGCGAGCACTGAAGCTTTCTTT.

This chain joins TRBV4-2 and TRBJ1-5, with 10 positions matching TRBD1. The CDR3 extends over 17 amino acids. CDR1 is LGHNA and CDR2 is YNFKEQ in the germline V gene. The J segment lost 1 base and the V segment lost 4 bases, leaving 7 bases of the junction unmatched. The CDR3 DNA sequence: TGTGCCAGCAGCCTATCGCGGACAGGGGGGAGCAATCAGCCCCAGCATTTT. It is translated as CASSLSRTGGSNQPQHF.

This clone was seen just once. The gene calls are TRBV5-4 and TRBJ2-7; D gene unclear. The CDR3 covers 14 residues. The germline V and J ends were trimmed by 0 bases and 6 bases, with 13 bases remaining between them. Germline loops: CDR1 SGHNT, CDR2 YYREEE (reference sequence). CDR3 in DNA: TGTGCCAGCAGCTTGGAGGTAGCCTCAAGCGAGCAGTACTTC. As protein: CASSLEVASSEQYF.

The chain carries TRBV7-6 and TRBJ2-3; TRBD1 agrees at 9 bases. J lost 6 bases, V lost 2 bases, and 6 bases had no gene match. Per germline, CDR1 SGHVS and CDR2 FNYEAQ. The CDR3 is 15 amino acids. CDR3 bases: TGTGCCAGCAGCTTACTGGACAGGGGAGCCGATACGCAGTATTTT. It is translated as CASSLLDRGADTQYF.

V and J are TRBV7-9 and TRBJ1-3; tentatively, D is TRBD1 (5 bases). The CDR3 sequence is 18 residues long. CDR1 SEHNR and CDR2 FQNEAQ come from the germline V gene (reference sequence). V lost 5 bases and J 2 bases, leaving 22 bases between the germline ends. CDR3 coding DNA: TGTGCCAGCAGCCAACCCCCCGGGAGAGGGGTCGCTGGAAACACCATATATTTT. Protein: CASSQPPGRGVAGNTIYF. The full variable domain, in which reference TRBV7-9 and TRBJ1-3 provide the parts outside the CDR3, is DTGVSQNPRHKITKRGQNVTFRCDPISEHNRLYWYRQTLGQGPEFLTYFQNEAQLEKSRLLSDRFSAERPKGSFSTLEIQRTEQGDSAMYLCASSQPPGRGVAGNTIYFGEGSWLTVV.

The gene calls are TRBV6-5 and TRBJ1-2; tentatively, D is TRBD1 (5 bases). Germline CDR1 and CDR2: MNHEY and SVGAGI. The CDR3 loop spans 15 amino acids. The germline V and J ends were trimmed by 0 bases and 1 base, with 9 bases remaining between them. In nucleotides, the CDR3 is TGTGCCAGCAGTTACTCTCGGGGGGTTAACTATGGCTACACCTTC. As protein: CASSYSRGVNYGYTF.

The V and J genes are TRBV5-1 and TRBJ2-1, with TRBD1 matching 9 bases. V shed 4 bases, J shed 7 bases, and the junction held 12 bases outside the gene matches. CDR1 is SGHRS, CDR2 YFSETQ, per germline. The CDR3 runs 16 residues. CDR3 region: CASSPPTGGSLNEQFF. CDR3 nucleotide sequence: TGCGCCAGCAGCCCACCGACAGGGGGATCTCTAAATGAGCAGTTCTTC. The full variable domain, with the rest looked up from reference TRBV5-1 and TRBJ2-1, is KAGVTQTPRYLIKTRGQQVTLSCSPISGHRSVSWYQQTPGQGLQFLFEYFSETQRNKGNFPGRFSGRQFSNSRSEMNVSTLELGDSALYLCASSPPTGGSLNEQFFGPGTRLTVL.

V gene TRBV27 combines with J gene TRBJ1-6; a weak D match, TRBD1 (5 bases). Germline-derived CDR1 and CDR2 are MNHEY and SMNVEV (reference sequence). The CDR3 consists of 14 residues. Trimming left V 7 bases short and J 3 bases short, with 10 bases between. Here the CDR3 DNA reads TGTGCCAGCACCAGGACAAGCTATAATTCACCCCTCCACTTT. This codes for CASTRTSYNSPLHF.

The chain carries TRBV18 and TRBJ2-5; D might be TRBD2 (5 bases). The CDR3 is 15 amino acids. From germline, CDR1 is KGHSH and CDR2 LQKENI. V lost 2 bases to trimming and J lost 1 base, with 11 bases between them. The CDR3 here is CASSPGGLSQETQYF. As DNA, the CDR3 is TGTGCCAGCTCACCAGGCGGACTTAGCCAAGAGACCCAGTACTTC.

The chain joins TRBV24-1 to TRBJ2-1, with 8 bases identical to TRBD1. The CDR3 runs 17 residues. Trimming removed 6 bases from V and 3 bases from J; junction bases left unmatched: 12. CDR1 and CDR2 (germline): KGHDR, SFDVKD. CDR3 bases: TGTGCCACCAGTTCTTCCCACGGACAGGGAAACTACAATGAGCAGTTCTTC. Translating it yields CATSSSHGQGNYNEQFF.

This chain connects TRBV5-6 to TRBJ1-2; unclear D gene. V was clipped by 0 bases and J by 0 bases, with 9 bases between them. Germline CDR1 and CDR2: SGHDT and YYEEEE. This CDR3 spans 15 amino acids. The CDR3 DNA sequence: TGTGCCAGCAGCTTGGCCGGGGAGCCTAACTATGGCTACACCTTC. Translation gives CASSLAGEPNYGYTF.

The rearrangement uses TRBV7-6 and TRBJ2-3; a weak D match, TRBD1 (6 bases). CDR3 length: 18 residues. The V end was cut by 4 bases, the J end by 2 bases, with 22 bases between. Germline CDR1 reads SGHVS; CDR2 reads FNYEAQ. CDR3 loop: CASSSHRDSSPNTDTQYF. The CDR3 DNA reads as TGTGCCAGCAGCTCCCACAGGGATTCATCCCCAAACACAGATACGCAGTATTTT.

This chain joins TRBV19 and TRBJ2-7; tentative D call: TRBD1 (5 bases). From germline, CDR1 is LNHDA and CDR2 SQIVND (reference sequence). The length of the CDR3 is 14 residues. The V end lost 6 bases, the J end lost 0 bases, and 12 bases lay between the germline ends. The DNA of the CDR3 is TGTGCCAGTAGCCAGACAGTCAGCTCCTACGAGCAGTACTTC. Translating gives CASSQTVSSYEQYF.

The chain carries TRBV6-1 and TRBJ2-4; weak D call: TRBD2 (5 bases). Between the trimmed V and J ends, which lost 0 bases and 0 bases, there was a span of 12 bases. Germline loops: CDR1 MNHNS, CDR2 SASEGT. This CDR3 spans 17 amino acids. CDR3 protein: CASSEAFGILAKNIQYF. CDR3 bases: TGTGCCAGCAGTGAAGCATTCGGGATACTAGCCAAAAACATTCAGTACTTC.

The V gene is TRBV28, the J gene TRBJ1-1; 10 bases are shared with TRBD1. Trimming removed 8 bases from V and 2 bases from J; junction bases left unmatched: 5. CDR1 MDHEN and CDR2 SYDVKM come from the germline V gene. This CDR3 has 14 amino acids. CDR3 residues: CASGLTGGNTEAFF. The CDR3 DNA follows: TGTGCCAGCGGTCTGACAGGGGGCAACACTGAAGCTTTCTTT.

The CDR3 protein is CASTPTEPGNTIYF. CDR3 coding DNA: TGTGCCAGTACCCCCACGGAGCCTGGAAACACCATATATTTT. This sequence joins TRBV19 and TRBJ1-3; D is uncertain. The CDR3 contains 14 residues. The V gene lost 7 bases and the J gene lost 2 bases, with 12 bases spanning the gap. Germline CDR1 reads LNHDA; CDR2 reads SQIVND (reference sequence).

This rearrangement joins TRBV6-2 or TRBV6-3 to TRBJ2-1, with 9 bases lining up with TRBD1. Germline V lookup: CDR1 MNHEY, CDR2 SVGEGT. Losses at the gene ends were 4 bases for V and 7 bases for J; bases not matched to a gene: 5. This CDR3 spans 14 amino acids. The DNA of the CDR3 is TGTGCCAGCAGTTCCCGGGACAGGGTAAATGAGCAGTTCTTC. Translation: CASSSRDRVNEQFF.

CDR3 sequence reads: CASSGLSGGLVTEQFF. The CDR3, as DNA: TGTGCCAGCAGTGGACTTAGCGGGGGGCTGGTTACTGAGCAGTTCTTC. The V and J genes are TRBV6-1 and TRBJ2-1, with TRBD2 identical over 10 bases. The V gene end was trimmed by 4 bases and the J gene end by 9 bases; junction bases not matched to a gene: 12. The CDR3 loop spans 16 amino acids. In germline, CDR1 is MNHNS, CDR2 SASEGT.

This clone appeared once. CDR3: CASSPKSDEQFF. For the CDR3, the DNA is TGCGCCAGCAGCCCCAAGTCAGATGAGCAGTTCTTC. The chain uses TRBV5-1 and TRBJ2-1; D call uncertain. Per the germline V gene, CDR1 is SGHRS and CDR2 is YFSETQ. Trimming cost V 4 bases and J 8 bases, with 10 bases left between them. The CDR3 runs 12 residues.